This T cell receptor (beta chain) came from a study of cytomegalovirus exposure and HLA in healthy donors. It was with 60 Vbeta and 13 Jbeta primers that the PCR ran. Sequencing used immunoSEQ multiplex PCR; TCRdb keeps in-frame clones, though not all of them. This sample has 150,000 to 200,000 clones, with around four fifths found just once. V lost 4 bases, J lost 8 bases, and 3 bases stayed unmatched. There are 12 residues in the CDR3. Germline V gene sequence: CDR1 SQVTM, CDR2 ANQGSEA. A word on this clone: Its specificity is unknown.

Study-wide results and limits: Only CMV serostatus was available as immune exposure information. Earlier analysis looked at TCR beta V segments, and most were productive about 87% or about 30% of the time. Rarity held for most TCR sequences, but there were some public TCRs that occurred in many donors.

The sequence came from a woman aged 25-40 years in good health and CMV-seronegative. The V call is TRBV29-1, the J call TRBJ1-2; 11 bases line up with TRBD1. What was sequenced was PBMCs. The CDR3 region has the DNA TGCAGCGTTGGGACAGGGGGCCGGGGCTACACCTTC. Encoded protein: CSVGTGGRGYTF.